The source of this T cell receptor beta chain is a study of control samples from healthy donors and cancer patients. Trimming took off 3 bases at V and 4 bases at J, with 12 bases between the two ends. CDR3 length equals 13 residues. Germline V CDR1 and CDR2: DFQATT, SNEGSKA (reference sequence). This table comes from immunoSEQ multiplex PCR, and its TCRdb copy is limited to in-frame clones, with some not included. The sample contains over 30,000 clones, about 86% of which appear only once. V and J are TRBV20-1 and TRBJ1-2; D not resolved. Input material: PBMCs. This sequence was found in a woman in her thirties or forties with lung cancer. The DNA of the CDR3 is TGCAGTGCTAGTGGGCAGGACCTCTATGGCTACACCTTC. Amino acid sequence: CSASGQDLYGYTF.